The next 28 T cell receptor beta chains were all read from a single sample in a study of patients and donors after allogeneic stem cell transplantation. In TCRdb, the RT-PCR reads were re-called with MiXCR into one record per CDR3 protein. The data show roughly 960,000 distinct CDR3 sequences, under 20% seen once. The specimen sequenced was blood, either unsorted or a sorted T cell fraction (not recorded which). The receptors come from a human donor who was either an allogeneic HSCT recipient or a stem cell or donor lymphocyte infusion donor (not recorded which). It is not recorded whose cells these are; they may come from a transplant donor.

This chain connects TRBV12-3 or TRBV12-4 to TRBJ2-7, with 9 bases fitting TRBD1. The CDR3 runs 15 residues. V lost 2 bases, J lost 5 bases, and 7 bases stayed unmatched. The CDR3 region is CASSLSGQGVNEQYF. CDR3 DNA: TGTGCCAGCAGTTTATCGGGACAGGGAGTAAACGAGCAGTACTTC.

This clonotype has at least ten counts. The J gene is TRBJ2-7, the V gene TRBV25-1; 7 bases match TRBD1. Germline CDR1 is MGHDK and CDR2 is SYGVNS. This CDR3 spans 15 amino acids. After removal of 2 bases from V and 4 bases from J, the junction contained 8 bases not matched to a gene. CDR3 in amino acids: CASSETQDRVYEQYF. Here the CDR3 DNA reads TGTGCCAGCAGTGAAACACAAGACAGGGTGTACGAGCAGTACTTC.

The chain recombines TRBV12-3 or TRBV12-4 with TRBJ2-7, with D hard to call. Between the trimmed V and J ends, which lost 6 bases and 2 bases, there was a span of 14 bases. The CDR3 is 14 amino acids. CDR3 nucleotides: TGTGCCAGCAGCCCACAAGCTAGGGCCTACGAGCAGTACTTC. Encoded protein: CASSPQARAYEQYF.

The rearrangement joins TRBV7-9 to TRBJ1-4; D is unclear. Germline assignment: CDR1 SEHNR and CDR2 FQNEAQ (reference sequence). Trimming took 5 bases from V and 7 from J, leaving 14 bases between them. The CDR3 consists of 14 residues. The chain's CDR3 is CASSKEVSREKLFF. As DNA, the CDR3 is TGTGCCAGCAGCAAGGAGGTGTCTCGTGAAAAACTGTTTTTT. Drawing the rest from reference TRBV7-9 and TRBJ1-4, the complete variable domain is DTGVSQNPRHKITKRGQNVTFRCDPISEHNRLYWYRQTLGQGPEFLTYFQNEAQLEKSRLLSDRFSAERPKGSFSTLEIQRTEQGDSAMYLCASSKEVSREKLFFGSGTQLSVL.

This clonotype was counted many times. The J gene is TRBJ1-1, the V gene TRBV29-1, with D maybe TRBD1 (5 bases). The germline gives CDR1 SQVTM, CDR2 ANQGSEA. This CDR3 is built from 11 residues. Deletions cut 4 bases from V and 3 bases from J, with 6 bases between. Here the CDR3 reads CSVGGDTEAFF. The CDR3 coding sequence is TGCAGCGTTGGGGGGGACACTGAAGCTTTCTTT.

The J gene is TRBJ2-3, the V gene TRBV10-3; 13 bases align to TRBD2. V shed 11 bases and J 2 bases; nucleotides not matched to a gene: 10. The CDR3 extends over 16 amino acids. Germline-derived CDR1 and CDR2 are ENHRY and SYGVKD. CDR3 nucleotides: TGTGCCTCCTCGGGACTAGCGGGATCTCACACAGATACGCAGTATTTT. It encodes CASSGLAGSHTDTQYF.

The chain joins TRBV18 to TRBJ1-2; weak D call: TRBD1 (5 bases). The CDR3 totals 15 residues. Germline V lookup: CDR1 KGHSH, CDR2 LQKENI. The ends were cut back, 6 bases at V and 5 bases at J, with 19 bases in the middle. CDR3 loop: CASSSLRDLEYGYTF. The CDR3, as DNA: TGTGCCAGCTCCTCCCTCAGGGACCTGGAGTATGGCTACACCTTC.

This clonotype has ten or more counts. The CDR3 DNA is TGTGCCAGCAGTATCCACTTCTACGAGCAGTACTTC. Encoded protein: CASSIHFYEQYF. The gene calls are TRBV12-3 or TRBV12-4 and TRBJ2-7; no clear D. V lost 5 bases and J 3 bases, leaving 8 bases between the germline ends. This CDR3 spans 12 amino acids.

The V and J genes are TRBV7-6 and TRBJ2-1; 8 bases map to TRBD2. With 1 base clipped from V and 0 bases from J, the junction kept 8 bases outside the gene matches. CDR3 length: 18 residues. Germline V lookup: CDR1 SGHVS, CDR2 FNYEAQ. CDR3 DNA: TGTGCCAGCAGCTTAGGGGGCGGGGGGTCCAGCTCCTACAATGAGCAGTTCTTC. Amino acid sequence: CASSLGGGGSSSYNEQFF.

The chain uses TRBV12-3 or TRBV12-4 and TRBJ1-4; TRBD1 agrees at 8 bases. Unmatched junction bases numbered 12, after V lost 7 bases and J lost 8 bases. This CDR3 is built from 15 residues. This CDR3 reads CASTVFRGLGEKLFF. The CDR3 DNA follows: TGTGCCAGCACCGTATTCAGGGGGCTCGGGGAAAAACTGTTTTTT.

This clonotype was seen a handful of times. The chain links TRBV27 to TRBJ2-7; 7 bases agree with TRBD1. Unmatched junction bases numbered 5, after V lost 4 bases and J lost 2 bases. Germline CDR1 and CDR2: MNHEY and SMNVEV (reference sequence). The CDR3 is 14 amino acids. CDR3 loop: CASSSRDSTYEQYF. The CDR3 DNA sequence: TGTGCCAGCAGTTCCCGGGACAGCACCTACGAGCAGTACTTC.

V and J are TRBV6-5 and TRBJ1-1; 7 bases map to TRBD1. After removal of 6 bases from V and 6 bases from J, the junction contained 4 bases not matched to a gene. Germline lookup yields CDR1 MNHEY and CDR2 SVGAGI. This CDR3 has 12 residues. CDR3 loop: CASRTGTAEAFF. CDR3 coding DNA: TGTGCCAGCAGGACTGGGACAGCTGAAGCTTTCTTT.

The V call is TRBV20-1, the J call TRBJ2-1; 14 positions match TRBD2. Looked up from germline, CDR1 is DFQATT and CDR2 is SNEGSKA (reference sequence). The CDR3 totals 16 residues. With V trimmed by 3 bases and J by 3 bases, 4 bases remained unmatched. This chain's CDR3 is CSASGTSGGVYNEQFF. The CDR3 DNA reads as TGCAGTGCTAGCGGGACTAGCGGGGGAGTCTACAATGAGCAGTTCTTC.

The chain links TRBV9 to TRBJ2-7, with D perhaps assigned TRBD1 or TRBD2 (6 bases each). The germline V gene encodes CDR1 SGDLS and CDR2 YYNGEE. V was cut by 7 bases and J by 3 bases, with 20 bases left in between. CDR3 length equals 15 residues. The CDR3 sequence is CASGKTGPGSYEQYF. Here the CDR3 DNA reads TGTGCCAGCGGAAAAACAGGGCCCGGGAGCTACGAGCAGTACTTC.

The gene calls are TRBV6-1 and TRBJ2-1, with TRBD2 matching 11 bases. The germline CDR1 and CDR2 sequences are MNHNS and SASEGT. The junction had 9 bases not matched to a gene; V was cut back by 4 bases and J by 7 bases. This CDR3 has 16 amino acids. The CDR3 reads CASSVDLAGGWNEQFF. The DNA of the CDR3 is TGTGCCAGCAGTGTTGATCTAGCGGGAGGATGGAATGAGCAGTTCTTC.

This clonotype has at least ten counts. The rearrangement links TRBV29-1 to TRBJ2-1; D is possibly TRBD2 (5 bases). Per germline, CDR1 SQVTM and CDR2 ANQGSEA. Trimming took off 7 bases at V and 4 bases at J, with 17 bases between the two ends. The CDR3 runs 14 residues. CDR3 nucleotide sequence: TGCAGCGCTCCCGCTCCCAGCGGTTACAATGAGCAGTTCTTC. Translated, it gives CSAPAPSGYNEQFF.

This clonotype was found a few times. The genes are TRBV12-3 or TRBV12-4 and TRBJ1-5; D perhaps matches TRBD1 (5 bases). The germline V and J ends were trimmed by 7 bases and 2 bases, with 15 bases remaining between them. The CDR3 spans 15 residues. The CDR3 sequence is CASIRQGYGNQPQHF. The DNA of the CDR3 is TGTGCCAGCATCCGCCAGGGCTATGGCAATCAGCCCCAGCATTTT.

This clonotype came up a few times. The V call is TRBV20-1, the J call TRBJ2-3, with D perhaps TRBD2 (6 bases). Germline V CDR1 and CDR2: DFQATT, SNEGSKA (reference sequence). The CDR3 runs 15 residues. V was shortened by 0 bases and J by 6 bases, with 16 bases between the two germline ends. CDR3 amino acids: CSARDPREWRDTQYF. CDR3 DNA: TGCAGTGCTAGAGATCCCCGGGAGTGGAGGGATACGCAGTATTTT.

This clonotype was recorded a few times. V usage is TRBV20-1 and J usage is TRBJ2-2; D is perhaps TRBD1 or TRBD2 (7 bases each). The V and J ends lost 3 bases and 4 bases respectively, with 15 bases between them. From germline, CDR1 is DFQATT and CDR2 SNEGSKA (reference sequence). CDR3 length: 15 amino acids. CDR3 amino acids: CSASGLRGGTGELFF. In DNA form, the CDR3 reads TGCAGTGCTAGTGGGCTCAGGGGGGGCACCGGGGAGCTGTTTTTT.

V usage is TRBV15 and J usage is TRBJ2-5; the D gene is possibly TRBD1 (5 bases). The CDR3 is 13 residues long. The germline CDR1 and CDR2 sequences are LNHNV and YYDKDF (reference sequence). V lost 4 bases and J lost 4, with 10 bases in between. CDR3 region: CATSIDRGETQYF. CDR3 nucleotide sequence: TGTGCCACCAGCATTGACAGAGGAGAGACCCAGTACTTC.

The rearrangement uses TRBV2 and TRBJ2-3; weak D call: TRBD2 (6 bases). This CDR3 contains 16 residues. The ends were cut back, 2 bases at V and 5 bases at J, with 17 bases in the middle. Germline CDR1 SNHLY, CDR2 FYNNEI. CDR3 bases: TGTGCCAGCAGTGAAACTTTCCTAGCGAGAAGAGATACGCAGTATTTT. It translates to CASSETFLARRDTQYF. Based on the CDR3 plus reference TRBV2 and TRBJ2-3, the full variable domain is EPEVTQTPSHQVTQMGQEVILRCVPISNHLYFYWYRQILGQKVEFLVSFYNNEISEKSEIFDDQFSVERPDGSNFTLKIRSTKLEDSAMYFCASSETFLARRDTQYFGPGTRLTVL.

This clonotype was observed a handful of times. V gene TRBV27 combines with J gene TRBJ2-7, with D possibly being TRBD2 (7 bases). The CDR3 runs to 15 residues. With 0 bases removed from V and 2 bases from J, the gap between germline ends came to 11 bases. Per the germline V gene, CDR1 is MNHEY and CDR2 is SMNVEV (reference sequence). Here the CDR3 DNA reads TGTGCCAGCAGTTTATCTGGGGGGGCTCCCTACGAGCAGTACTTC. The encoded protein is CASSLSGGAPYEQYF.

This clonotype was seen more than once but under ten times. In nucleotides, the CDR3 is TGTGCCAGCAGTCAAGGACAGGGCACACGCACAGATACGCAGTATTTT. The encoded protein is CASSQGQGTRTDTQYF. The chain combines TRBV6-1 with TRBJ2-3, with TRBD1 matching 8 bases. The CDR3 covers 16 residues. Looked up from germline, CDR1 is MNHNS and CDR2 is SASEGT. With V trimmed by 5 bases and J by 1 base, 8 bases remained unmatched.

The sample holds many counts of this clonotype. The chain uses TRBV12-3 or TRBV12-4 and TRBJ2-3, with 11 bases lining up with TRBD2. This CDR3 contains 14 residues. V gave up 6 bases and J gave up 5 bases; unmatched junction bases: 4. The CDR3 protein is CASRTSGGLDTQYF. CDR3 coding DNA: TGTGCCAGCAGAACTAGCGGGGGACTAGATACGCAGTATTTT.

The chain employs TRBV7-9 and TRBJ1-1; possible D gene TRBD1, 5 bases. The germline V gene has CDR1 SEHNR and CDR2 FQNEAQ (reference sequence). The ends were cut back, 2 bases at V and 3 bases at J, with 16 bases in the middle. This CDR3 has 16 residues. The CDR3 bases are TGTGCCAGCAGCTTACCGAGCGGGGGGGGAGACACTGAAGCTTTCTTT. This codes for CASSLPSGGGDTEAFF.

The chain recombines TRBV6-5 with TRBJ1-1, with TRBD1 matching over 8 bases. After removal of 2 bases from V and 5 bases from J, the junction contained 4 bases not matched to a gene. The CDR3 is made up of 14 amino acids. Germline CDR1 reads MNHEY; CDR2 reads SVGAGI. DNA of the CDR3: TGTGCCAGCAGTTACACCGACAGGGGTACTGAAGCTTTCTTT. It translates to CASSYTDRGTEAFF.

There are many counts of this clonotype. The rearrangement joins TRBV12-3 or TRBV12-4 to TRBJ1-6, with a weak D call TRBD1 (5 bases). Trimming pared 3 bases from V and 6 bases from J, leaving 9 bases between. This CDR3 spans 14 amino acids. Here the CDR3 DNA reads TGTGCCAGCAGTTTGACGGGGGTTAATTCACCCCTCCACTTT. Protein sequence: CASSLTGVNSPLHF.

This chain connects TRBV6-1 to TRBJ2-7, with 12 bases identical to TRBD2. The V segment lost 6 bases and the J segment 4 bases; nucleotides outside the gene matches: 7. CDR1 is MNHNS and CDR2 is SASEGT in the germline V gene. The CDR3 is made up of 15 amino acids. As DNA, the CDR3 is TGTGCCAGCAGATTCACCGGGACTAGCGGGTACGAGCAGTACTTC. Translation gives CASRFTGTSGYEQYF.